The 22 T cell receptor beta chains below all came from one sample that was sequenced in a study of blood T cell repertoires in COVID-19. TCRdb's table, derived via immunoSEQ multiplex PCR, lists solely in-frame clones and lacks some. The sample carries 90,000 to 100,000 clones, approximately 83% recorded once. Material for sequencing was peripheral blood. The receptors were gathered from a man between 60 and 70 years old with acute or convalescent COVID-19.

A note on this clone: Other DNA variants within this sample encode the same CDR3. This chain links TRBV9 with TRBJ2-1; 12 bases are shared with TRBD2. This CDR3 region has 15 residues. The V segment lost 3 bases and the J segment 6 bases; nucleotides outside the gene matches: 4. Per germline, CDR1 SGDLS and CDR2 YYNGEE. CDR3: CASSASGGAGNEQFF. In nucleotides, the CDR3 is TGTGCCAGCAGCGCTAGCGGGGGGGCGGGCAATGAGCAGTTCTTC.

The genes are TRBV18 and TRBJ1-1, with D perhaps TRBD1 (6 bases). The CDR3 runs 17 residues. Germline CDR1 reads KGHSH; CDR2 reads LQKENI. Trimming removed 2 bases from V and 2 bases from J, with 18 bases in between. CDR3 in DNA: TGTGCCAGCTCACCAAGGGTACTGGGCAGGGGAAACACTGAAGCTTTCTTT. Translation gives CASSPRVLGRGNTEAFF.

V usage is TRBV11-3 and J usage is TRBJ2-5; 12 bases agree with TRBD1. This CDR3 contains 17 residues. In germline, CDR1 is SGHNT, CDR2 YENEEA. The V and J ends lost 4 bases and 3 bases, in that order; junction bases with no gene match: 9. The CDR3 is CASSSGPGQGAEETQYF. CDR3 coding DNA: TGTGCCAGCAGCTCCGGGCCGGGACAGGGGGCTGAAGAGACCCAGTACTTC.

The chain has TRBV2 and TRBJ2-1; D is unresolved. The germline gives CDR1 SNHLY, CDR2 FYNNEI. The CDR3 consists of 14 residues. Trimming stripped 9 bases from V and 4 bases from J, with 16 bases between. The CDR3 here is CASVAVPLYNEQFF. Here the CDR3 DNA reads TGTGCCAGTGTGGCCGTCCCTTTATACAATGAGCAGTTCTTC.

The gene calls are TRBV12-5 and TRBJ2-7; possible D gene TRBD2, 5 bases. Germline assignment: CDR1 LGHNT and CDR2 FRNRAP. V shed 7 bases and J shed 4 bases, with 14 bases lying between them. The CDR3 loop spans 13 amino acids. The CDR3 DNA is TGTGCTAGTGCTCCCGGCCGGGGTTACGAGCAGTACTTC. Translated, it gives CASAPGRGYEQYF.

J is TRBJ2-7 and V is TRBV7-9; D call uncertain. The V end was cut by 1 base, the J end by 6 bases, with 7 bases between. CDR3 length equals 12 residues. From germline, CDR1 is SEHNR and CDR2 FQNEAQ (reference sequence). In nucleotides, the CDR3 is TGTGCCAGCAGCTTAGATCCCCGCGAGCAGTACTTC. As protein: CASSLDPREQYF. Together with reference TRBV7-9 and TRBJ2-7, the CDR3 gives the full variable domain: DTGVSQNPRHKITKRGQNVTFRCDPISEHNRLYWYRQTLGQGPEFLTYFQNEAQLEKSRLLSDRFSAERPKGSFSTLEIQRTEQGDSAMYLCASSLDPREQYFGPGTRLTVT.

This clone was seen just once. CDR3 sequence reads: CASSPGREYQETQYF. CDR3 sequence (DNA): TGTGCCAGCAGCCCCGGACGGGAGTACCAAGAGACCCAGTACTTC. This chain uses TRBV7-3 with TRBJ2-5; the D gene is possibly TRBD2 (6 bases). From germline, CDR1 is SGHTA and CDR2 FQGTGA. The CDR3 sequence is 15 residues long. V was trimmed by 5 bases and J by 0 bases, leaving 13 bases between them.

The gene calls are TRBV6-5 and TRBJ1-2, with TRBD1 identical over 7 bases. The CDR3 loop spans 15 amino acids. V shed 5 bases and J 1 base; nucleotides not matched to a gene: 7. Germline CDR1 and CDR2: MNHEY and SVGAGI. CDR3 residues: CASSPGTVVNYGYTF. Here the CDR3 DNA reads TGTGCCAGCAGTCCAGGGACAGTCGTTAACTATGGCTACACCTTC.

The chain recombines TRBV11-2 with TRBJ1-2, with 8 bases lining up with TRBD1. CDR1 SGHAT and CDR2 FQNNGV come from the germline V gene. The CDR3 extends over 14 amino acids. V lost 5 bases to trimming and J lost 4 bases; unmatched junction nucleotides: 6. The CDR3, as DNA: TGTGCCAGCAGCCCCGGACAGGGTTCCTATGGCTACACCTTC. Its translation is CASSPGQGSYGYTF.

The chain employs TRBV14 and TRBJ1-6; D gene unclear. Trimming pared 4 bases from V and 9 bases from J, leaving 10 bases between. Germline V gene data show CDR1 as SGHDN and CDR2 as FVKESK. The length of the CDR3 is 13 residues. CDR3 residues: CASSPLFGSPLHF. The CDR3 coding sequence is TGTGCCAGCAGCCCCCTGTTCGGTTCACCCCTCCACTTT.

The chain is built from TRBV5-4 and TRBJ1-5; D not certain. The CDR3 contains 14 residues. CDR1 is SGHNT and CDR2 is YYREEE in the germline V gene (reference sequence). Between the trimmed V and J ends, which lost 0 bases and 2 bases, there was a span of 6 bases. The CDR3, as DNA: TGTGCCAGCAGCTTGGGGGAGGGCAATCAGCCCCAGCATTTT. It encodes CASSLGEGNQPQHF.

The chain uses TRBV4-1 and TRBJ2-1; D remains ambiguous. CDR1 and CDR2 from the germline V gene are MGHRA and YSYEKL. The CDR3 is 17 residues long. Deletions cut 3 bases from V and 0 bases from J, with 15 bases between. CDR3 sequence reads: CASSQLFFEASYNEQFF. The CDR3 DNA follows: TGCGCCAGCAGCCAGCTTTTCTTCGAGGCCTCCTACAATGAGCAGTTCTTC.

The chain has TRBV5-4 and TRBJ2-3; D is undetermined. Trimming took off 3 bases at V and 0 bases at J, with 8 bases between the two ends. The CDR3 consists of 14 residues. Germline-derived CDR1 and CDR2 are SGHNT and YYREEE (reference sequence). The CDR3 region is CASSSDYSTDTQYF. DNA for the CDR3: TGTGCCAGCAGCTCAGATTACAGCACAGATACGCAGTATTTT.

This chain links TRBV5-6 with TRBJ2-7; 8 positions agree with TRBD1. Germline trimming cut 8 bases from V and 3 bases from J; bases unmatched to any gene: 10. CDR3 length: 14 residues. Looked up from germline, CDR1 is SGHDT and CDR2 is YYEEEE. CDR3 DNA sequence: TGTGCCAGTGCGACAGGGGCCCTCAACTACGAGCAGTACTTC. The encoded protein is CASATGALNYEQYF. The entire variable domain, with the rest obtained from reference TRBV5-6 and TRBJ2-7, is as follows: DAGVTQSPTHLIKTRGQQVTLRCSPKSGHDTVSWYQQALGQGPQFIFQYYEEEERQRGNFPDRFSGHQFPNYSSELNVNALLLGDSALYLCASATGALNYEQYFGPGTRLTVT.

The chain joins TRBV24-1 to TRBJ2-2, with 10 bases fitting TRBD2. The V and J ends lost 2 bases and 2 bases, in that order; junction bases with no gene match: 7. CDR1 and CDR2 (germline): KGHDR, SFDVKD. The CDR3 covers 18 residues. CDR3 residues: CATSDWASGGLNTGELFF. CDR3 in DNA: TGTGCCACCAGTGATTGGGCTAGCGGGGGCCTCAACACCGGGGAGCTGTTTTTT.

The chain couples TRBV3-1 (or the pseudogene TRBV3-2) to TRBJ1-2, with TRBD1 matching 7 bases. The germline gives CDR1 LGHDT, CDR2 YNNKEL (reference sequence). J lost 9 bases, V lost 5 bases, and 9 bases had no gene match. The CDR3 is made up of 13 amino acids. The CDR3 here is CASSSRNRGSYTF. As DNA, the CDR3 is TGTGCCAGCAGCTCCAGAAACAGGGGTAGCTACACCTTC.

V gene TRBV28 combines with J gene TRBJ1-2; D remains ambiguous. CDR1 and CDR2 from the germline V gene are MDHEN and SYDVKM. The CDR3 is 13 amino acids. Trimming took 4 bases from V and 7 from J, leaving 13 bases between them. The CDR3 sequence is CASSSGVVGGYTF. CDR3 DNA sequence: TGTGCCAGCAGTTCCGGGGTTGTCGGTGGCTACACCTTC.

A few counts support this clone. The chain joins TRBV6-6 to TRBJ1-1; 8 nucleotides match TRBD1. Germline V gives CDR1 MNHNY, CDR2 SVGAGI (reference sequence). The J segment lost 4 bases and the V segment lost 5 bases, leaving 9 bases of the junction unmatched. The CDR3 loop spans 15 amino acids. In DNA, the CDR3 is TGTGCCAGCAGTCCACTCCGGGACAGGACCACTGAAGCTTTCTTT. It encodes CASSPLRDRTTEAFF.

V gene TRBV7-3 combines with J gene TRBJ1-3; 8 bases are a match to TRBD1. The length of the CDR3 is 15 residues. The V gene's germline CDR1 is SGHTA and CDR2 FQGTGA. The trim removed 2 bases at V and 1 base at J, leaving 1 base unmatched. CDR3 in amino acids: CASSLQGASGNTIYF. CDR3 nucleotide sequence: TGTGCCAGCAGCTTACAGGGGGCATCTGGAAACACCATATATTTT.

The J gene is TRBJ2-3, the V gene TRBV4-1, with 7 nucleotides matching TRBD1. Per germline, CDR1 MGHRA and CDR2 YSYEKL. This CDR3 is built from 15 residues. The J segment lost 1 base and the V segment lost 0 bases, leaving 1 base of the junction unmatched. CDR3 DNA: TGCGCCAGCAGCCAAGATGACAGGGGCACAGATACGCAGTATTTT. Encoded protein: CASSQDDRGTDTQYF.

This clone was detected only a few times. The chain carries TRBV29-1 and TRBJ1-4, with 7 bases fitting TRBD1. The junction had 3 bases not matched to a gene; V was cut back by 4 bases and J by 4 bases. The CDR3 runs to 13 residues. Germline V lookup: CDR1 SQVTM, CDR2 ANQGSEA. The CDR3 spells CSVGQGHNEKLFF. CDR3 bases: TGCAGCGTTGGACAGGGCCATAATGAAAAACTGTTTTTT.

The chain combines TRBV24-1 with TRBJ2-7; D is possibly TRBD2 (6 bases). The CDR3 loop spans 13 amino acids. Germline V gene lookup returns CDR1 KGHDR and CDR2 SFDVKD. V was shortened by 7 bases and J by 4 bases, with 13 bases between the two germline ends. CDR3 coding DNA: TGTGCCACCAGGGGGGGAGACAGTTACGAGCAGTACTTC. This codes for CATRGGDSYEQYF.